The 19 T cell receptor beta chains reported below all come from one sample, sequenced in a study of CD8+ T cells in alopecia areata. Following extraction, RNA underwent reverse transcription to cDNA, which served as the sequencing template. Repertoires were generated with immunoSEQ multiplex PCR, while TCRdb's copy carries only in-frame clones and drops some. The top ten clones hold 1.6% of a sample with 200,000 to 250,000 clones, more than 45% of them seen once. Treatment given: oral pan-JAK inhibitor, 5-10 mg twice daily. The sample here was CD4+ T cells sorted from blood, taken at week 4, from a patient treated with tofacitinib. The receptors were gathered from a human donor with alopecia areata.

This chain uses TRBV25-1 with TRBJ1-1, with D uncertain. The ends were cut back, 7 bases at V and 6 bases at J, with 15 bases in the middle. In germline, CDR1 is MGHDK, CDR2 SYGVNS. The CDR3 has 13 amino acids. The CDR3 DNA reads TGTGCCAGCACTTTCACGGGGAGGTCTGAAGCTTTCTTT. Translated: CASTFTGRSEAFF.

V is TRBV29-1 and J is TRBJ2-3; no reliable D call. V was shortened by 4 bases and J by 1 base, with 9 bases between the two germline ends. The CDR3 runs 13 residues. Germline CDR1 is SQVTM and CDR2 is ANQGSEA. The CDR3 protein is CSVGGVGTDTQYF. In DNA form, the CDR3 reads TGCAGCGTTGGAGGAGTAGGCACAGATACGCAGTATTTT.

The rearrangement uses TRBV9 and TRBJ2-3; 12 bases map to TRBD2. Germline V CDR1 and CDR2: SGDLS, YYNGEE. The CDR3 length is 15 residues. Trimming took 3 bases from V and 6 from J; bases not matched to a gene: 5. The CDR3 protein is CASSGTSGARDTQYF. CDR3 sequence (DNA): TGTGCCAGCAGCGGGACTAGCGGGGCTAGGGATACGCAGTATTTT.

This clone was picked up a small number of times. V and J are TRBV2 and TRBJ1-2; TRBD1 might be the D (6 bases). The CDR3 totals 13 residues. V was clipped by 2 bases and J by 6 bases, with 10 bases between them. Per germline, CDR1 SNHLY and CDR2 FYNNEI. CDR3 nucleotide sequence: TGTGCCAGCAGTGAAACAGGGTGGGATGGCTACACCTTC. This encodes CASSETGWDGYTF.

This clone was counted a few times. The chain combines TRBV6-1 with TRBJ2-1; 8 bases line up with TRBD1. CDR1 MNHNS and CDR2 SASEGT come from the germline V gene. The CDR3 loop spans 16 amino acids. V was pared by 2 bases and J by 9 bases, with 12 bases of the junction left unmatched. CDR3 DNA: TGTGCCAGCAGTGAACTTTCGGCAGGGGGCCGGGGTGAGCAGTTCTTC. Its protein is CASSELSAGGRGEQFF.

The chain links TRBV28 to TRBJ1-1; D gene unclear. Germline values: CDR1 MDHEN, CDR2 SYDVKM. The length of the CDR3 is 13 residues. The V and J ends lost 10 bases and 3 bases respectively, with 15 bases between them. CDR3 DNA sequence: TGTGCCACCCGGTTTCGGGTCGACACTGAAGCTTTCTTT. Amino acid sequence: CATRFRVDTEAFF.

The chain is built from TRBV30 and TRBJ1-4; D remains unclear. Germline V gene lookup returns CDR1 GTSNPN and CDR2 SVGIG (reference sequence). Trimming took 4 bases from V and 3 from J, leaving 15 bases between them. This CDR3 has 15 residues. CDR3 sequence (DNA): TGTGCCTGGAAACGTCTCAGCGTGGCTAATGAAAAACTGTTTTTT. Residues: CAWKRLSVANEKLFF.

The CDR3 region has the DNA TGTGCCAGCAGAGACAGGGTACGGGAGACCCAGTACTTC. This encodes CASRDRVRETQYF. The chain uses TRBV2 and TRBJ2-5; 7 bases are shared with TRBD1. There are 13 residues in the CDR3. Trimming at V came to 6 bases and at J to 5 bases, leaving 6 bases not matched to a gene. Looked up from germline, CDR1 is SNHLY and CDR2 is FYNNEI.

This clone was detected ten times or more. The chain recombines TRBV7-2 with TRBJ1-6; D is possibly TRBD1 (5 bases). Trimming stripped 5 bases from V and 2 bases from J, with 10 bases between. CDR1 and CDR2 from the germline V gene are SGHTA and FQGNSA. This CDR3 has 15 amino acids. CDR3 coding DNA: TGTGCCAGCAGCGGGGGGACCCCCTATAATTCACCCCTCCACTTT. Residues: CASSGGTPYNSPLHF.

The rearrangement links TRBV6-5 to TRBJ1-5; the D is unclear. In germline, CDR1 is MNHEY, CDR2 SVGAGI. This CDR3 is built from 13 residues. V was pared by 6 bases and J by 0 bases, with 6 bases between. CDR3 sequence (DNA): TGTGCCAGCAGCCGGGCTAGCAATCAGCCCCAGCATTTT. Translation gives CASSRASNQPQHF.

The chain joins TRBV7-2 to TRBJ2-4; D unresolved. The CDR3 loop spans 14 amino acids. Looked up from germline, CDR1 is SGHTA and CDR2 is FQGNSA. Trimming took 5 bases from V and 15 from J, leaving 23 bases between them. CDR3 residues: CASSPLGLVTPGYF. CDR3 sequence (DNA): TGTGCCAGCAGCCCCCTTGGCCTTGTTACCCCCGGGTACTTC.

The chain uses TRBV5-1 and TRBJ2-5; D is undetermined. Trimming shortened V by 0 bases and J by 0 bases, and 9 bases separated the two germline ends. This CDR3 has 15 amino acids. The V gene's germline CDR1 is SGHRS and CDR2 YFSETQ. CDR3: CASSLAAQYQETQYF. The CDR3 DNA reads TGCGCCAGCAGCTTGGCCGCCCAGTACCAAGAGACCCAGTACTTC. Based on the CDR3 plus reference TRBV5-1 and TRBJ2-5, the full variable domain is KAGVTQTPRYLIKTRGQQVTLSCSPISGHRSVSWYQQTPGQGLQFLFEYFSETQRNKGNFPGRFSGRQFSNSRSEMNVSTLELGDSALYLCASSLAAQYQETQYFGPGTRLLVL.

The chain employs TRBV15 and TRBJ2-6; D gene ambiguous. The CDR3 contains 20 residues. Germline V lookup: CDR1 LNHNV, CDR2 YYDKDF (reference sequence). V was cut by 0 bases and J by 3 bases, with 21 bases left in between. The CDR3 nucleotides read TGTGCCACCAGCAGAGATTCCGGGCTGGGTACCTGGGGTGGGGCCAACGTCCTGACTTTC. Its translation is CATSRDSGLGTWGGANVLTF.

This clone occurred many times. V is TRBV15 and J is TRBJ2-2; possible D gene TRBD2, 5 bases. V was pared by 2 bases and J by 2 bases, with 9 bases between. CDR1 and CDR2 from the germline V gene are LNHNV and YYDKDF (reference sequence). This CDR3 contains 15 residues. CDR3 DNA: TGTGCCACCAGCAGACCGGGATACAACACCGGGGAGCTGTTTTTT. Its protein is CATSRPGYNTGELFF. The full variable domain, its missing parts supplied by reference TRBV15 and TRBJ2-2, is DAMVIQNPRYQVTQFGKPVTLSCSQTLNHNVMYWYQQKSSQAPKLLFHYYDKDFNNEADTPDNFQSRRPNTSFCFLDIRSPGLGDTAMYLCATSRPGYNTGELFFGEGSRLTVL.

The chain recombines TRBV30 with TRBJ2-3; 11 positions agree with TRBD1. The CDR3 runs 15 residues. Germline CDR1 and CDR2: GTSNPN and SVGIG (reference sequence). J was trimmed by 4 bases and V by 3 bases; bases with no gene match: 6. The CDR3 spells CAWRSRDRGSDTQYF. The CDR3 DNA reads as TGTGCCTGGAGATCTCGGGACAGGGGGTCAGATACGCAGTATTTT.

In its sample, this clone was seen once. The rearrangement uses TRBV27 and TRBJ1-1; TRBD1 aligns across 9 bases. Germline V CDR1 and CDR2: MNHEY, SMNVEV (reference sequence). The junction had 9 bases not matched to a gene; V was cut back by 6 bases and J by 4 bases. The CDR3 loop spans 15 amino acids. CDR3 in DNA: TGTGCCAGCAGCGTATCCGGGACAGGGTCCACTGAAGCTTTCTTT. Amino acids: CASSVSGTGSTEAFF.

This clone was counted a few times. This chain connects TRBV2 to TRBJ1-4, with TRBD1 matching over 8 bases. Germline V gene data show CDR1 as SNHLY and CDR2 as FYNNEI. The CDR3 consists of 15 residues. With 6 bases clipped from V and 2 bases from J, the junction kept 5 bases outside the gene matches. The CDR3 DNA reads TGTGCCAGCAGGGAGAGACAGGGGACTAATGAAAAACTGTTTTTT. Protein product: CASRERQGTNEKLFF.

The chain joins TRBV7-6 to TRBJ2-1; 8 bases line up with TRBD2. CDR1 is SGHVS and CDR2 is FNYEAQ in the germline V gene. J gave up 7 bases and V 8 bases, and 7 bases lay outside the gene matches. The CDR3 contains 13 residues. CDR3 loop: CASGRGGSNEQFF. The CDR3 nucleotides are TGTGCCAGCGGTCGGGGGGGATCAAATGAGCAGTTCTTC.

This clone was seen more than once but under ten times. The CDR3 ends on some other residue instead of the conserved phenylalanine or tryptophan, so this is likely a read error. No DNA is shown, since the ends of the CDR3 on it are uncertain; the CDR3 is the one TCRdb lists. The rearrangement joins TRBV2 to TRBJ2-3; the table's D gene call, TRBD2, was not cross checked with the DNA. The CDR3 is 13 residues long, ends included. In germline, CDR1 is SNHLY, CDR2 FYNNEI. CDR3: CASSDPTSGGDKE.